The 2 T cell receptor beta chains reported below all come from one sample, sequenced in a study of stem cell transplantation in POMP-related autoinflammatory disease. Sequencing used immunoSEQ multiplex PCR; TCRdb keeps in-frame clones, though not all of them. The sample yields some 69,000 clones, about nine tenths seen once. The sequencing used CD4+ T cells from PBMCs, collected after stem cell transplantation. The receptors come from a human patient with POMP-related autoinflammation and immune dysregulation (PRAID). Some T cells may trace back to the graft donor.

The chain recombines TRBV3-1 (or the pseudogene TRBV3-2) with TRBJ2-5; perhaps TRBD2 as D (5 bases). Germline V CDR1 and CDR2: LGHDT, YNNKEL (reference sequence). The V and J ends lost 7 bases and 2 bases respectively, with 14 bases between them. The CDR3 has 14 amino acids. CDR3: CASTTYTRQETQYF. DNA for the CDR3: TGTGCCAGCACCACCTATACTAGACAAGAGACCCAGTACTTC.

The rearrangement joins TRBV5-1 to TRBJ2-1, with D perhaps assigned TRBD1 or TRBD2 (5 bases each). Trimming took 4 bases from V and 0 from J, leaving 11 bases between them. The CDR3 runs to 15 residues. Germline CDR1 SGHRS, CDR2 YFSETQ. The CDR3 spells CASSGWGSSYNEQFF. The CDR3 DNA reads TGCGCCAGCAGCGGTTGGGGGAGCTCCTACAATGAGCAGTTCTTC.